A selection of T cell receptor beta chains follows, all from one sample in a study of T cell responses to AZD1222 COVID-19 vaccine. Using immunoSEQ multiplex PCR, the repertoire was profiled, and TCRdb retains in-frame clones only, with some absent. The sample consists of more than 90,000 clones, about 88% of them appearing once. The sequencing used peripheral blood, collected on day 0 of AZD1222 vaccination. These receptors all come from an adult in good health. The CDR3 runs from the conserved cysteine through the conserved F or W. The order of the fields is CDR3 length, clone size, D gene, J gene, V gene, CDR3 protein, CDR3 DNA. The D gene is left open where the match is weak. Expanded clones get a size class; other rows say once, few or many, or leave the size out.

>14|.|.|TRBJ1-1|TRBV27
CASSLSRGDTEAFF
TGTGCCAGCAGTTTATCGAGGGGTGACACTGAAGCTTTCTTT
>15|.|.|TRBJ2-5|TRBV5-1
CASSLAQGMQETQYF
TGCGCCAGCAGCTTGGCACAGGGAATGCAAGAGACCCAGTACTTC
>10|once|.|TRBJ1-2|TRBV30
CAWESPRYTF
TGTGCCTGGGAATCCCCCCGCTACACCTTC
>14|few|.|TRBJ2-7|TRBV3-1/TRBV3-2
CASSQDLTGYEQYF
TGTGCCAGCAGCCAAGATCTCACAGGCTACGAGCAGTACTTC
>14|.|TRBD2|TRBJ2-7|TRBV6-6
CASRSTGGGAEQYF
TGTGCCAGCAGGTCGACGGGAGGCGGTGCTGAGCAGTACTTC
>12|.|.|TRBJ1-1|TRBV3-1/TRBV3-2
CASSQYKNEAFF
TGTGCCAGCAGCCAATACAAGAATGAAGCTTTCTTT
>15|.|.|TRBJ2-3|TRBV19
CASSIGGTSTDTQYF
TGTGCCAGTAGCATAGGGGGTACTAGCACAGATACGCAGTATTTT
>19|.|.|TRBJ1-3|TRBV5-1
CASTDTDGWSPLSGNTIYF
TGCGCCAGCACCGACACCGACGGATGGAGCCCTCTCTCTGGAAACACCATATATTTT
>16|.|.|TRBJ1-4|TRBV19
CASSIAVTGTNEKLFF
TGTGCCAGTAGTATAGCCGTGACAGGTACTAATGAAAAACTGTTTTTT
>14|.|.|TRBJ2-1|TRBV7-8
CASSLVGVGDEQFF
TGTGCCAGCAGCTTAGTGGGAGTGGGTGATGAGCAGTTCTTC
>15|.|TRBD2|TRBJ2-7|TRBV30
CAWSRGAGEGYEQYF
TGTGCCTGGAGTCGTGGGGCGGGAGAGGGCTACGAGCAGTACTTC
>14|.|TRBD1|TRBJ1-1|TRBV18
CASSPLLGQGGAFF
TGTGCCAGCTCACCCCTTCTAGGACAGGGAGGAGCTTTCTTT
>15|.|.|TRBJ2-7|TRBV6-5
CASLRRDTLSYEQYF
TGTGCCAGTCTACGCCGGGACACCCTCTCCTACGAGCAGTACTTC
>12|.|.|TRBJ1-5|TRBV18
CASSPPGQPQHF
TGTGCCAGCTCACCTCCGGGTCAGCCCCAGCATTTT
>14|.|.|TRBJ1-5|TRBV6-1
CASSEAGHNQPQHF
TGTGCCAGCAGTGAAGCGGGGCACAATCAGCCCCAGCATTTT
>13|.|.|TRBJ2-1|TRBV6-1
CASSGASYNEQFF
TGTGCCAGCAGTGGAGCCTCCTACAATGAGCAGTTCTTC
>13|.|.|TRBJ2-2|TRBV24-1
CATSGAHTGELFF
TGTGCCACCAGTGGCGCTCACACCGGGGAGCTGTTTTTT
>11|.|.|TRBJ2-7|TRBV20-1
CSANRRNEQYF
TGCAGTGCTAACCGTAGAAACGAGCAGTACTTC
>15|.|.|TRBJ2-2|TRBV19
CASSAGNLDTGELFF
TGTGCCAGTAGTGCAGGAAACCTCGACACCGGGGAGCTGTTTTTT
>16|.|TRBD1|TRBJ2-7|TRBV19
CASSDPQGATSYEQYF
TGTGCCAGTAGTGATCCCCAGGGGGCCACTTCCTACGAGCAGTACTTC
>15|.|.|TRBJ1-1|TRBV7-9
CASSLQIRGNTEAFF
TGTGCCAGCAGCTTACAGATTCGGGGAAACACTGAAGCTTTCTTT
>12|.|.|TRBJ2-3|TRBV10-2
CASRANTDTQYF
TGCGCCAGCAGGGCTAACACAGATACGCAGTATTTT
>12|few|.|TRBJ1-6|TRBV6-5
CASSSYNSPLHF
TGTGCCAGTAGCTCCTATAATTCACCCCTCCACTTT
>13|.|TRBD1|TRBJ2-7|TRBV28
CASSRQGTYEQYF
TGTGCCAGCAGCCGACAGGGAACCTACGAGCAGTACTTC
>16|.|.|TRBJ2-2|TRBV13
CASSLGWTTNTGELFF
TGTGCCAGCAGCTTAGGGTGGACTACGAACACCGGGGAGCTGTTTTTT
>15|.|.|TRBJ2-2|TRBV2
CASSWRESSTGELFF
TGTGCCAGCAGCTGGCGGGAAAGTAGCACCGGGGAGCTGTTTTTT
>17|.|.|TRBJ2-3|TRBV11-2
CASSLEWPEESTDTQYF
TGTGCCAGCAGCTTAGAGTGGCCGGAAGAGTCCACAGATACGCAGTATTTT
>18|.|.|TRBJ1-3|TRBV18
CASSPPGSNRLAGNTIYF
TGTGCCAGCTCACCACCGGGTTCAAACAGGCTGGCTGGAAACACCATATATTTT
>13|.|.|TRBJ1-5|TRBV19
CASSMSGNQPQHF
TGTGCCAGTAGTATGTCTGGCAATCAGCCCCAGCATTTT
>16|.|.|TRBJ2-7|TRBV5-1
CASSLALGAWSYEQYF
TGCGCCAGCAGCTTGGCCTTGGGTGCGTGGTCCTACGAGCAGTACTTC
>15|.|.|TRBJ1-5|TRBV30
CAWSHLSGGNQPQHF
TGTGCCTGGAGCCATTTATCGGGGGGCAATCAGCCCCAGCATTTT
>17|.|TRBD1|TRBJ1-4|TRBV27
CASSRTGTGGVSEKLFF
TGTGCCAGCAGCCGAACCGGGACAGGGGGCGTCAGTGAAAAACTGTTTTTT
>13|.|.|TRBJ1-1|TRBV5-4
CASSLGQVRGAFF
TGTGCCAGCAGCTTGGGACAGGTAAGAGGAGCTTTCTTT
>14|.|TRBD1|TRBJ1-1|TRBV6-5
CASSDPGQGVKAFF
TGTGCCAGCAGCGACCCGGGACAGGGGGTCAAAGCTTTCTTT
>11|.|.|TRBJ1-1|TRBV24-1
CATSDLNRAFF
TGTGCCACCAGTGATTTAAACAGAGCTTTCTTT
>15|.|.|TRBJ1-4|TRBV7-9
CASSLGDPTNEKLFF
TGTGCCAGCAGCTTAGGGGACCCAACTAATGAAAAACTGTTTTTT
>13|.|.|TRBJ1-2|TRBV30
CAWSRTANYGYTF
TGTGCCTGGAGTCGAACAGCAAACTATGGCTACACCTTC
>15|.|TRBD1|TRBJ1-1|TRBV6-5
CASSLQGAGDTEAFF
TGTGCCAGCAGTTTACAGGGGGCGGGTGACACTGAAGCTTTCTTT
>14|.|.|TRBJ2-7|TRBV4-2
CASSQEIGVGEQYF
TGTGCCAGCAGCCAAGAGATTGGTGTTGGGGAGCAGTACTTC
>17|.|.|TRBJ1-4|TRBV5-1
CASSLGGNRPTNEKLFF
TGCGCCAGCAGCTTAGGGGGGAATCGTCCAACTAATGAAAAACTGTTTTTT
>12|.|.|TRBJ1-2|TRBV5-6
CASSQTFGGYTF
TGTGCCAGCAGCCAGACATTTGGCGGCTACACCTTC
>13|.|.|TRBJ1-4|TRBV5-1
CASSLDSAEKLFF
TGCGCCAGCAGCCTGGACTCTGCGGAAAAACTGTTTTTT
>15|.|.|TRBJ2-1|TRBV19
CASSIGDFQPGEQFF
TGTGCCAGTAGTATTGGGGACTTCCAACCGGGAGAGCAGTTCTTC
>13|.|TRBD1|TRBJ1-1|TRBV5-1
CASSRTGNTEAFF
TGCGCCAGCAGCCGGACAGGGAACACTGAAGCTTTCTTT
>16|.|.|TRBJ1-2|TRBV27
CASSPKSGRPNYGYTF
TGTGCCAGCAGTCCCAAATCGGGACGACCTAACTATGGCTACACCTTC